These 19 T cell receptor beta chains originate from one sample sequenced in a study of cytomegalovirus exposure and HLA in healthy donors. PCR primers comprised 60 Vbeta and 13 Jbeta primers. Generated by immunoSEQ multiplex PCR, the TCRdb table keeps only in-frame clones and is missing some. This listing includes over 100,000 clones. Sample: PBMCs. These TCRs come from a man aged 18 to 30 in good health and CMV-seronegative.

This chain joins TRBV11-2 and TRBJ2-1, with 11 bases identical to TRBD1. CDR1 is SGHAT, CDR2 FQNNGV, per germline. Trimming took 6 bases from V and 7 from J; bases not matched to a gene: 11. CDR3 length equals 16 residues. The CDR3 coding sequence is TGTGCCAGCAGACCCTCCGGGACAGGGGGGAGGAATGAGCAGTTCTTC. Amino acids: CASRPSGTGGRNEQFF.

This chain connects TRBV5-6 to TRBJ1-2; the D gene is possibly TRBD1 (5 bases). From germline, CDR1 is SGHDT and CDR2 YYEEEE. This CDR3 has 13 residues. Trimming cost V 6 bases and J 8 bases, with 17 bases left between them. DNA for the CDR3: TGTGCCAGCACCAACCGGGGGGTCGGAGGCTACACCTTC. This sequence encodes CASTNRGVGGYTF.

The CDR3 DNA follows: TGTGCCAGCAGCCGGCACGGGGGTAGCACAGATACGCAGTATTTT. Translating it yields CASSRHGGSTDTQYF. The V call is TRBV14, the J call TRBJ2-3, with D perhaps matching TRBD2 (6 bases). The V end lost 4 bases, the J end lost 0 bases, and 11 bases lay between the germline ends. The CDR3 contains 15 residues. The germline gives CDR1 SGHDN, CDR2 FVKESK.

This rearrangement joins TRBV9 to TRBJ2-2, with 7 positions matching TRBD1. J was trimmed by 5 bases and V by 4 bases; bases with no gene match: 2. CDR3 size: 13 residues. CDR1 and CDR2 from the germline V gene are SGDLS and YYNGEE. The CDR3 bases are TGTGCCAGCAGCACCAGGGGGACCGGGGAGCTGTTTTTT. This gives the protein CASSTRGTGELFF.

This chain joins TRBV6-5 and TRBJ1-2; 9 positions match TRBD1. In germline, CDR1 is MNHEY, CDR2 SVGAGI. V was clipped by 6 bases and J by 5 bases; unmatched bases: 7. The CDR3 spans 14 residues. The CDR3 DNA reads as TGTGCCAGCAGCACCGGGACAGGGATATATGGCTACACCTTC. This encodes CASSTGTGIYGYTF.

The CDR3 coding sequence is TGTGCCAGTCTCACATATCCCTACAATGAGCAGTTCTTC. It encodes CASLTYPYNEQFF. J is TRBJ2-1 and V is TRBV2; no clear D gene. The V end was cut by 9 bases, the J end by 2 bases, with 11 bases between. Germline V gene lookup returns CDR1 SNHLY and CDR2 FYNNEI. The CDR3 consists of 13 residues.

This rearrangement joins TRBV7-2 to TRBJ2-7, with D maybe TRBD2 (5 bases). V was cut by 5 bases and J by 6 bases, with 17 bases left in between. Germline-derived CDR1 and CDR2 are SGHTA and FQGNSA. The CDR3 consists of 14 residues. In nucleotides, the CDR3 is TGTGCCAGCAGCAACCGACAACAACGGGGCGAGCAGTACTTC. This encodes CASSNRQQRGEQYF.

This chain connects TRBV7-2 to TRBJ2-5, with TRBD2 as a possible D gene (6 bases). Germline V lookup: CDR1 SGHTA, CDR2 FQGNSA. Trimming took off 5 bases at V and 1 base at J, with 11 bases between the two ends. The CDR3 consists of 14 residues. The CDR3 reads CASSRGLLQETQYF. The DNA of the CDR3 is TGTGCCAGCAGCCGGGGACTGCTCCAAGAGACCCAGTACTTC.

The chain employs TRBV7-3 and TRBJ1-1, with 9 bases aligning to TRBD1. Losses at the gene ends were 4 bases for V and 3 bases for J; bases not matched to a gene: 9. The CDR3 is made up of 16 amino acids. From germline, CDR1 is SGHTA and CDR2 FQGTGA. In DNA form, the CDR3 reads TGTGCCAGCAGCTCCCACGGGACAGGGAAGGACACTGAAGCTTTCTTT. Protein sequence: CASSSHGTGKDTEAFF. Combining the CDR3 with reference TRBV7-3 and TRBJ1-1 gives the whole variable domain GAGVSQTPSNKVTEKGKYVELRCDPISGHTALYWYRQSLGQGPEFLIYFQGTGAADDSGLPNDRFFAVRPEGSVSTLKIQRTERGDSAVYLCASSSHGTGKDTEAFFGQGTRLTVV.

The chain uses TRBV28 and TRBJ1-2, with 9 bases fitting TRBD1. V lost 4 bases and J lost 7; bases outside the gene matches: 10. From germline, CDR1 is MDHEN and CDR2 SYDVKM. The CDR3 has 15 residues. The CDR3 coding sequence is TGTGCCAGCAGTTCCCCACAGGGGGCGCAGGGTGGCTACACCTTC. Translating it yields CASSSPQGAQGGYTF.

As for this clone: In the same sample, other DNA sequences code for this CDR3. CDR3 protein: CASSLWASGSTDTQYF. DNA of the CDR3: TGTGCCAGCAGTTTATGGGCTAGCGGGAGCACAGATACGCAGTATTTT. The V and J genes are TRBV28 and TRBJ2-3, with TRBD2 matching 8 bases. The J segment lost 0 bases and the V segment lost 0 bases, leaving 2 bases of the junction unmatched. Germline CDR1 MDHEN, CDR2 SYDVKM. The CDR3 extends over 16 amino acids.

The CDR3 DNA reads TGTGCCAGCATCCCCCGGGGACTAAGAAACACCATATATTTT. This gives the protein CASIPRGLRNTIYF. This sequence joins TRBV28 and TRBJ1-3, with D possibly being TRBD1 (5 bases). The CDR3 contains 14 residues. Germline V gene data show CDR1 as MDHEN and CDR2 as SYDVKM. Trimming shortened V by 7 bases and J by 5 bases, and 15 bases separated the two germline ends.

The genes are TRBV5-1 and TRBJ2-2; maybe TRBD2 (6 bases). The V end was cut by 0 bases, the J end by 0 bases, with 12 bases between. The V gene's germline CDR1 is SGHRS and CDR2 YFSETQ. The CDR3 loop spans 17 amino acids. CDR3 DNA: TGCGCCAGCAGCTTGGCCCTCCAGCGGGCGAACACCGGGGAGCTGTTTTTT. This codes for CASSLALQRANTGELFF. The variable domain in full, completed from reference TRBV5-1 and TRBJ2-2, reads KAGVTQTPRYLIKTRGQQVTLSCSPISGHRSVSWYQQTPGQGLQFLFEYFSETQRNKGNFPGRFSGRQFSNSRSEMNVSTLELGDSALYLCASSLALQRANTGELFFGEGSRLTVL.

CDR3 nucleotides: TGCGCCAGCAGCCAATGGAATTCGGCGGGAATCGATGAGCAGTTCTTC. Translated: CASSQWNSAGIDEQFF. The chain has TRBV4-1 and TRBJ2-1; tentative D call: TRBD2 (6 bases). The CDR3 is 16 amino acids. Trimming removed 2 bases at V and 8 bases at J, with 19 bases between. CDR1 MGHRA and CDR2 YSYEKL come from the germline V gene.

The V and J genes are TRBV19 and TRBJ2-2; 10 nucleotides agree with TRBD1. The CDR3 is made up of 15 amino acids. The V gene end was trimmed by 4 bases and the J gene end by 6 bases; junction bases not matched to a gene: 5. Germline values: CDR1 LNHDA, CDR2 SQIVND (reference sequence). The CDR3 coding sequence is TGTGCCAGTAGTACCCGGACAGGGGGAGCCGGGGAGCTGTTTTTT. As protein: CASSTRTGGAGELFF.

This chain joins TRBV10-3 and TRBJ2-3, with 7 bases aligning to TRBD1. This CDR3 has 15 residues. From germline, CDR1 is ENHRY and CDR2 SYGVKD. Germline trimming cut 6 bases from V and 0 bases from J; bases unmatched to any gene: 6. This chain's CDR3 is CAIRGDRSSTDTQYF. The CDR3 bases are TGTGCCATCAGGGGGGACAGATCTAGCACAGATACGCAGTATTTT.

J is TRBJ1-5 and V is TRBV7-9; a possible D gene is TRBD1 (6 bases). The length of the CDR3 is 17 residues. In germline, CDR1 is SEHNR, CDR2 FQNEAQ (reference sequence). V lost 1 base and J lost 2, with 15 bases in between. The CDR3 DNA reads TGTGCCAGCAGCTTAGGAAGGGGGGGCTTAGGCAATCAGCCCCAGCATTTT. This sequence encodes CASSLGRGGLGNQPQHF.

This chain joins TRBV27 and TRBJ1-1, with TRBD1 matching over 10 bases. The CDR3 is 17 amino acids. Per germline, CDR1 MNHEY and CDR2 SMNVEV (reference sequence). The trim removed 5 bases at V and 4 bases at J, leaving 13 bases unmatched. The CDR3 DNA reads TGTGCCAGCAGTCCCTCCCGGGACAGGGGTGGCGGCACTGAAGCTTTCTTT. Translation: CASSPSRDRGGGTEAFF.

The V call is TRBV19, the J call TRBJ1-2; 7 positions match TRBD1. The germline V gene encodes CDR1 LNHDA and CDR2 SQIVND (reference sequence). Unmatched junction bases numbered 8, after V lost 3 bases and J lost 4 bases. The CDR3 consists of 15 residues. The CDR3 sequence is CASSISTGLTYGYTF. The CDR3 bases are TGTGCCAGTAGTATCTCGACAGGGCTTACCTATGGCTACACCTTC.